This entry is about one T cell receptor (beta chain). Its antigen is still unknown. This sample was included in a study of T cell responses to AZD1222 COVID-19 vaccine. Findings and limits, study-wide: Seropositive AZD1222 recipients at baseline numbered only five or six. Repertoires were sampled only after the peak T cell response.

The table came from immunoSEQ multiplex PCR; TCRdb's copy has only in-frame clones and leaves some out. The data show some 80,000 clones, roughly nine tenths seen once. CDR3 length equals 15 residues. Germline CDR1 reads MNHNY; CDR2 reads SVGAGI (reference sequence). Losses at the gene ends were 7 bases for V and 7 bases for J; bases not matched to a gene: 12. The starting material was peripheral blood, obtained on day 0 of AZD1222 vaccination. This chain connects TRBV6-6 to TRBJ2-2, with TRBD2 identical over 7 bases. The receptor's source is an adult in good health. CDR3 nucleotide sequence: TGTGCCAGCATCGGCGGAGGGCGGGGGAGCGGGGAGCTGTTTTTT. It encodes CASIGGGRGSGELFF.